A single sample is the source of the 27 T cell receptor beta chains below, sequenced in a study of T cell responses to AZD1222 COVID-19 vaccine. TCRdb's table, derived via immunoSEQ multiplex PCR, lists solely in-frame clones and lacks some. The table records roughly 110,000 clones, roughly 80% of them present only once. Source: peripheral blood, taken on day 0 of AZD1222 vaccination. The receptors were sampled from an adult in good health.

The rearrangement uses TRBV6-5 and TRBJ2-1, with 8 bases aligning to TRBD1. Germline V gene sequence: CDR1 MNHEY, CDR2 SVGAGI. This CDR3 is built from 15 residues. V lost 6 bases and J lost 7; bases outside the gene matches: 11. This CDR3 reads CASSRDRMRWNEQFF. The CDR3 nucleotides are TGTGCCAGCAGCCGGGACAGGATGAGGTGGAATGAGCAGTTCTTC.

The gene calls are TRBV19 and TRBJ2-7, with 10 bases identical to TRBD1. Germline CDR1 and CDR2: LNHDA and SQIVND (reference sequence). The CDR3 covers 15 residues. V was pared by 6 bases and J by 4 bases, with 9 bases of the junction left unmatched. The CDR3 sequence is CASSPRDRGVYEQYF. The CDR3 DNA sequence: TGTGCCAGTAGCCCGAGGGACAGGGGCGTATACGAGCAGTACTTC.

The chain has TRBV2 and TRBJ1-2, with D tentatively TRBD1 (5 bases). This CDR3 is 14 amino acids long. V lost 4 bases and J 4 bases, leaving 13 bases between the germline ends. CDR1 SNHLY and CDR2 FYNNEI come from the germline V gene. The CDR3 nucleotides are TGTGCCAGCAGTGGGGACGGATTGGTCTATGGCTACACCTTC. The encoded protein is CASSGDGLVYGYTF.

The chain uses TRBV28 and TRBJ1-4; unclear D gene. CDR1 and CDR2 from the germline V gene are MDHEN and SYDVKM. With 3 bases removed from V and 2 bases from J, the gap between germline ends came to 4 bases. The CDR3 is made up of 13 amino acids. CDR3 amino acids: CASSLRTNEKLFF. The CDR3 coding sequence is TGTGCCAGCAGTTTGCGCACTAATGAAAAACTGTTTTTT.

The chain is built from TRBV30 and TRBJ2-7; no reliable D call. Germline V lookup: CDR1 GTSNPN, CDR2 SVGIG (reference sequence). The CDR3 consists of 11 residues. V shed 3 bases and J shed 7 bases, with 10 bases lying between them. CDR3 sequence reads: CAWRFGPEQYF. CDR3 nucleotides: TGTGCCTGGAGATTCGGACCGGAGCAGTACTTC.

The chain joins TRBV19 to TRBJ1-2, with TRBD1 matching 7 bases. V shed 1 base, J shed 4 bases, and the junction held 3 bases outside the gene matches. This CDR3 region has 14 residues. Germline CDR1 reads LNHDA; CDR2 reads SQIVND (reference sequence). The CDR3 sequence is CASSIAWDSYGYTF. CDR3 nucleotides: TGTGCCAGTAGTATAGCTTGGGACAGCTATGGCTACACCTTC.

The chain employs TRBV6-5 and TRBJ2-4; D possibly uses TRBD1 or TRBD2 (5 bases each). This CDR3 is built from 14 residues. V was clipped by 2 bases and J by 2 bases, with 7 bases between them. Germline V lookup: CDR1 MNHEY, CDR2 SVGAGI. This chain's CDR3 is CASSYGGTKNIQYF. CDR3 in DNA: TGTGCCAGCAGTTACGGGGGTACCAAAAACATTCAGTACTTC.

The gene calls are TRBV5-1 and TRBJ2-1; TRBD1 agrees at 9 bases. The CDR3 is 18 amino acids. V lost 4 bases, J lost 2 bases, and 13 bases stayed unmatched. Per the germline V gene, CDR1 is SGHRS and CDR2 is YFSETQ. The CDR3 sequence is CASSPGTGILYAYNEQFF. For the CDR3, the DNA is TGCGCCAGCAGCCCTGGGACAGGGATTTTATACGCCTACAATGAGCAGTTCTTC.

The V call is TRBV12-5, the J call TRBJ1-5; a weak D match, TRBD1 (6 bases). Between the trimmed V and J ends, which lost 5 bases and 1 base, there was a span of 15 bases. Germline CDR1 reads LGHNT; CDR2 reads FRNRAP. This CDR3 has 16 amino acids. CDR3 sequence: CASGGNRAASNQPQHF. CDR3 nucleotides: TGTGCTAGTGGTGGTAACAGGGCCGCGAGCAATCAGCCCCAGCATTTT.

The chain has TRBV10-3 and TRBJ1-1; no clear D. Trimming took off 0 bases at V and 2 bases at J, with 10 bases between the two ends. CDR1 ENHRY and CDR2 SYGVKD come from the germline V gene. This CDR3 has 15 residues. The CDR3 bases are TGTGCCATCAGTGAGTCTGCGGGAGGAAACACTGAAGCTTTCTTT. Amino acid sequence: CAISESAGGNTEAFF.

CDR3 sequence: CASSVATGAADSPLHF. Written as DNA, the CDR3 is TGTGCCAGCAGCGTAGCGACGGGGGCGGCGGATTCACCCCTCCACTTT. The chain employs TRBV9 and TRBJ1-6, with TRBD1 as a possible D gene (6 bases). Trimming stripped 0 bases from V and 8 bases from J, with 15 bases between. The CDR3 totals 16 residues. Germline CDR1 and CDR2: SGDLS and YYNGEE.

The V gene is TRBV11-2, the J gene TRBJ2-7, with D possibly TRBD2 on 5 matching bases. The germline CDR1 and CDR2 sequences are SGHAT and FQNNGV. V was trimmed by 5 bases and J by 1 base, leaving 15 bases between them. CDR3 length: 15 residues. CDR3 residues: CASSREYSFSYEQYF. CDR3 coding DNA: TGTGCCAGCAGCCGGGAATACTCCTTTTCCTACGAGCAGTACTTC.

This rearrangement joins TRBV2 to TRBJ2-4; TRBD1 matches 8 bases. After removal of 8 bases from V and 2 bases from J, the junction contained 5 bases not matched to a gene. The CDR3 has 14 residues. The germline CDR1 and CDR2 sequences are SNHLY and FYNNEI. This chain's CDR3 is CASRTGSTKNIQYF. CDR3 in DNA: TGTGCCAGCCGGACAGGGAGCACCAAAAACATTCAGTACTTC.

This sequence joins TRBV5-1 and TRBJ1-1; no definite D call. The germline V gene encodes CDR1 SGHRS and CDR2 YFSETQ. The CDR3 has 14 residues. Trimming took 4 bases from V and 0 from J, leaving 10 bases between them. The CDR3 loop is CASSIGPMNTEAFF. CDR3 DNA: TGCGCCAGCAGCATTGGACCGATGAACACTGAAGCTTTCTTT.

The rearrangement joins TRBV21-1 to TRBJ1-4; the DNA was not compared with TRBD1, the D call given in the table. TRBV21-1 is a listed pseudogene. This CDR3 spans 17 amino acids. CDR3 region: CASSIHPGGGTNEKLFF. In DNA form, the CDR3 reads TGTGCCAGCAGCATTCACCCAGGGGGCGGAACTAATGAAAAACTGTTTTTT.

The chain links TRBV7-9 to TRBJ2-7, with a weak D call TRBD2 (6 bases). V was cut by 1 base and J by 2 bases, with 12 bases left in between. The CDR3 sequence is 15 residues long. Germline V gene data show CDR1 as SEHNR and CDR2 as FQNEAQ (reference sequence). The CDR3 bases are TGTGCCAGCAGCTTAGGGGGACTGGATACCTACGAGCAGTACTTC. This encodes CASSLGGLDTYEQYF.

CDR3 residues: CASSPPSGVSYNEQFF. The CDR3 nucleotides read TGTGCCAGCTCACCACCATCGGGAGTCTCCTACAATGAGCAGTTCTTC. The rearrangement uses TRBV18 and TRBJ2-1; a weak D match, TRBD2 (6 bases). CDR1 is KGHSH and CDR2 is LQKENI in the germline V gene. V lost 0 bases to trimming and J lost 0 bases, with 9 bases between them. CDR3 size: 16 residues.

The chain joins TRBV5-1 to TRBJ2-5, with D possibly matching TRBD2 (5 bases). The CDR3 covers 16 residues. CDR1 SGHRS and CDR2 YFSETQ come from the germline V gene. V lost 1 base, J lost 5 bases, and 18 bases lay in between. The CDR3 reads CASSLQPTAPGETQYF. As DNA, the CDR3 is TGCGCCAGCAGCTTGCAACCGACGGCGCCGGGGGAGACCCAGTACTTC.

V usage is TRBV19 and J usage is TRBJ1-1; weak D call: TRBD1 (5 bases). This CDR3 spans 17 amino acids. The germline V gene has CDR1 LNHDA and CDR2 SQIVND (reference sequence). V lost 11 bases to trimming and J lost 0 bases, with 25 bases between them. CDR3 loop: CALNALPTGGVNTEAFF. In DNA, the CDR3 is TGTGCCCTTAACGCCCTACCGACGGGAGGGGTGAACACTGAAGCTTTCTTT.

The CDR3 DNA reads as TGTGCCAGCAGCTCCACGCCGATCTACTCCTATAATTCACCCCTCCACTTT. It is translated as CASSSTPIYSYNSPLHF. V and J are TRBV7-2 and TRBJ1-6, with D hard to call. This CDR3 is built from 17 residues. Germline loops: CDR1 SGHTA, CDR2 FQGNSA. The ends were cut back, 4 bases at V and 0 bases at J, with 13 bases in the middle.

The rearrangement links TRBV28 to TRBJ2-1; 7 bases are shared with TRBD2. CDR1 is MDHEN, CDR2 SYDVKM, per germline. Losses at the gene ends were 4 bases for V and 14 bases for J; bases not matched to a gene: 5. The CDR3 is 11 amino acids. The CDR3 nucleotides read TGTGCCAGCAGTTCAATCGGACTAGAGTTCTTC. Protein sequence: CASSSIGLEFF.

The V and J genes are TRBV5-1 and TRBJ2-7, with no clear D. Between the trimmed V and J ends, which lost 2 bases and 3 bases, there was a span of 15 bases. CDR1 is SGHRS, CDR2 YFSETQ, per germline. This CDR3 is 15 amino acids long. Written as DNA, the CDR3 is TGCGCCAGCAGCTTCGAACAACGCTTGGGCTACGAGCAGTACTTC. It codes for CASSFEQRLGYEQYF.

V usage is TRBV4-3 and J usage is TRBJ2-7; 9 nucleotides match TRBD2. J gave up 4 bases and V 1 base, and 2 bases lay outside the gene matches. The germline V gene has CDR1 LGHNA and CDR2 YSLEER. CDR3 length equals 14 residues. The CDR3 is CASSQGLAGYEQYF. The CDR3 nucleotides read TGCGCCAGCAGCCAAGGTCTAGCGGGATACGAGCAGTACTTC.

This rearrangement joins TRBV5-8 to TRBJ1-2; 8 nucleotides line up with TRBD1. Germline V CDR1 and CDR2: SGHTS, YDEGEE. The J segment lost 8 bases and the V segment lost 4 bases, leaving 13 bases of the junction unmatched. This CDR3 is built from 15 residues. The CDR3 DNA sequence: TGTGCCAGCAGCCCTGACAGGGGTAGAACGAAAGGCTACACCTTC. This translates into CASSPDRGRTKGYTF.

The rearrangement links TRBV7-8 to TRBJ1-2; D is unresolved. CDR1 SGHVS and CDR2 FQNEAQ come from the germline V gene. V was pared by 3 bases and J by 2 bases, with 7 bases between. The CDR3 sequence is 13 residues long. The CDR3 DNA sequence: TGTGCCAGCAGCTTGGCCCTCAACTATGGCTACACCTTC. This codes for CASSLALNYGYTF.

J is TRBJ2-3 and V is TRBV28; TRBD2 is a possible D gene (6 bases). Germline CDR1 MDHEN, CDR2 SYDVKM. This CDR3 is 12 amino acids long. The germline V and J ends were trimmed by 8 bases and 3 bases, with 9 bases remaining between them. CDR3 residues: CASSGGTDTQYF. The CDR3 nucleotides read TGTGCCAGCTCCGGGGGTACAGATACGCAGTATTTT.

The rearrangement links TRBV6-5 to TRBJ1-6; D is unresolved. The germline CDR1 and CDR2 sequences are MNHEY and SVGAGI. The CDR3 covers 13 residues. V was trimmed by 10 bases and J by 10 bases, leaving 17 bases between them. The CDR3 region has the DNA TGTGCCACACGAGGCGGGGAGTCCTCACCCCTCCACTTT. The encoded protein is CATRGGESSPLHF.